The 22 T cell receptor beta chains reported below all come from one sample, sequenced in a study of preoperative IRX-2 immunotherapy in early breast cancer. Generated by immunoSEQ multiplex PCR, the TCRdb table keeps only in-frame clones and is missing some. Among 90,000 to 100,000 clones listed, approximately 90% were seen once. Treatment in this sample: preoperative locoregional IRX-2 cytokine immunotherapy. Sample: tumor tissue, taken after IRX-2 immunotherapy. These receptors originate from a human donor with breast cancer.

The rearrangement uses TRBV6-7 and TRBJ1-6; a weak D match, TRBD1 (6 bases). TRBV6-7 is given ORF status, its function remaining uncertain. Trimming stripped 5 bases from V and 0 bases from J, with 17 bases between. This CDR3 contains 18 residues. CDR3 sequence: CASSDSRDTSSYNSPLHF. CDR3 in DNA: TGTGCCAGCAGTGATTCTAGGGACACCAGCTCCTATAATTCACCCCTCCACTTT.

The V call is TRBV29-1, the J call TRBJ2-7; weak D call: TRBD2 (6 bases). The CDR3 spans 14 residues. Trimming took off 4 bases at V and 0 bases at J, with 13 bases between the two ends. Germline V CDR1 and CDR2: SQVTM, ANQGSEA. CDR3 bases: TGCAGCGTTGTCGGGGGACTCCCCTCCTACGAGCAGTACTTC. This translates into CSVVGGLPSYEQYF.

J is TRBJ2-3 and V is TRBV18, with a possible D match to TRBD1 (5 bases). Deletions cut 6 bases from V and 3 bases from J, with 10 bases between. The CDR3 totals 13 residues. Germline CDR1 reads KGHSH; CDR2 reads LQKENI. The CDR3 reads CASSPRQTDTQYF. The CDR3, as DNA: TGTGCCAGCTCGCCAAGACAGACAGATACGCAGTATTTT.

CDR3 nucleotide sequence: TGTGCCAGCAGTTACGGCGGGATCCATAACACTGAAGCTTTCTTT. Translated: CASSYGGIHNTEAFF. The chain recombines TRBV6-8 with TRBJ1-1; D is uncertain. The ends were cut back, 2 bases at V and 2 bases at J, with 12 bases in the middle. Germline V gene sequence: CDR1 MNHGY, CDR2 SAAAGT. The CDR3 spans 15 residues.

The J gene is TRBJ1-1, the V gene TRBV14, with a possible D match to TRBD1 (5 bases). V lost 4 bases to trimming and J lost 4 bases, with 13 bases between them. The CDR3 is 14 amino acids. Germline CDR1 SGHDN, CDR2 FVKESK. The CDR3 is CASSPRGGSTEAFF. Here the CDR3 DNA reads TGTGCCAGCAGCCCGCGGGGGGGGAGCACTGAAGCTTTCTTT.

This clone was seen a single time. The chain uses TRBV10-2 and TRBJ1-2, with a weak D call TRBD1 (5 bases). The CDR3 has 14 amino acids. The V gene's germline CDR1 is WSHSY and CDR2 SAAADI. Trimming took off 6 bases at V and 7 bases at J, with 18 bases between the two ends. CDR3 in amino acids: CASSDRARGGGYTF. The CDR3 coding sequence is TGCGCCAGCAGCGACCGCGCGCGTGGGGGTGGCTACACCTTC.

This chain joins TRBV19 and TRBJ1-5; TRBD1 matches at 8 bases. Germline CDR1 and CDR2: LNHDA and SQIVND (reference sequence). The length of the CDR3 is 14 residues. Trimming cost V 4 bases and J 6 bases; bases outside gene matches: 5. CDR3 in amino acids: CASSTDRGSQPQHF. CDR3 in DNA: TGTGCCAGTAGTACCGACAGGGGATCTCAGCCCCAGCATTTT.

This clone showed up just a few times. The V and J genes are TRBV7-1 and TRBJ2-2; TRBD2 aligns across 9 bases. TRBV7-1 belongs to the ORF category, with a function that is uncertain. The CDR3 is 15 amino acids. The ends lost 4 bases at V and 13 bases at J; junction bases unmatched: 13. CDR3 sequence: CASSLLSTSGRRLFF. CDR3 DNA sequence: TGTGCCAGCAGCTTATTGTCGACTAGCGGTCGGCGGCTGTTTTTT.

CDR3 in amino acids: CSVVGFDVGGELFF. The CDR3 region has the DNA TGCAGCGTTGTTGGGTTCGACGTTGGCGGGGAGCTGTTTTTT. This chain uses TRBV29-1 with TRBJ2-2; D ambiguous. The CDR3 is made up of 14 amino acids. CDR1 SQVTM and CDR2 ANQGSEA come from the germline V gene. V lost 4 bases to trimming and J lost 7 bases, with 16 bases between them.

The chain is built from TRBV28 and TRBJ1-5; D remains unclear. The germline gives CDR1 MDHEN, CDR2 SYDVKM. The CDR3 consists of 18 residues. Trimming stripped 1 base from V and 3 bases from J, with 19 bases between. The DNA of the CDR3 is TGTGCCAGCAGTTTATCGTCCCCGGCGGGGTACTACAATCAGCCCCAGCATTTT. Its translation: CASSLSSPAGYYNQPQHF.

This chain uses TRBV11-3 with TRBJ2-6; D is unclear. CDR1 and CDR2 (germline): SGHNT, YENEEA. With 5 bases removed from V and 4 bases from J, the gap between germline ends came to 12 bases. This CDR3 spans 15 amino acids. CDR3 amino acids: CASSQAGSGANVLTF. As DNA, the CDR3 is TGTGCCAGCAGCCAAGCTGGCTCCGGGGCCAACGTCCTGACTTTC.

The genes are TRBV29-1 and TRBJ1-2, with D possibly matching TRBD1 (6 bases). There are 16 residues in the CDR3. Germline CDR1 reads SQVTM; CDR2 reads ANQGSEA. The V end lost 5 bases, the J end lost 5 bases, and 24 bases lay between the germline ends. DNA of the CDR3: TGCAGCGTTTGGTCTCAGGGGCCGAACAAAGGGTATGGCTACACCTTC. Translating it yields CSVWSQGPNKGYGYTF.

The chain combines TRBV6-8 with TRBJ2-1; D remains unclear. Germline V gives CDR1 MNHGY, CDR2 SAAAGT. The CDR3 sequence is 13 residues long. Between the trimmed V and J ends, which lost 5 bases and 8 bases, there was a span of 13 bases. CDR3 sequence: CASSQPVGDEQFF. The CDR3 bases are TGTGCCAGCAGTCAACCGGTTGGGGATGAGCAGTTCTTC.

The chain uses TRBV11-3 and TRBJ2-1; the match to TRBD2 covers 11 bases. Germline CDR1 and CDR2: SGHNT and YENEEA. The CDR3 has 14 amino acids. J gave up 11 bases and V 5 bases, and 8 bases lay outside the gene matches. The CDR3 loop reads CASSITSTSGKQFF. The CDR3 nucleotides read TGTGCCAGCAGCATAACATCGACTAGCGGGAAGCAGTTCTTC.

The chain carries TRBV30 and TRBJ2-5; D uncertain. From germline, CDR1 is GTSNPN and CDR2 SVGIG (reference sequence). The CDR3 loop spans 12 amino acids. Trimming pared 3 bases from V and 5 bases from J, leaving 10 bases between. CDR3 sequence: CAWSRPRETQYF. CDR3 nucleotides: TGTGCCTGGAGCAGGCCCCGGGAGACCCAGTACTTC.

The gene calls are TRBV6-8 and TRBJ2-1; 9 bases line up with TRBD2. With 6 bases clipped from V and 8 bases from J, the junction kept 8 bases outside the gene matches. From germline, CDR1 is MNHGY and CDR2 SAAAGT. CDR3 size: 14 residues. Here the CDR3 DNA reads TGTGCCAGCAGGCCCGGGACTAGCTCCTATGAGCAGTTCTTC. Protein: CASRPGTSSYEQFF.

CDR3 nucleotides: TGTGCCAGCAGTCGACGACCCAGTGAGCAGTTCTTC. It codes for CASSRRPSEQFF. The chain links TRBV6-8 to TRBJ2-1; D gene ambiguous. CDR1 is MNHGY, CDR2 SAAAGT, per germline. This CDR3 region has 12 residues. Trimming pared 5 bases from V and 9 bases from J, leaving 11 bases between.

CDR3: CASSPLAGPGGADTQYF. The CDR3 DNA follows: TGTGCCAGCAGCCCCCTCGCGGGCCCGGGAGGCGCAGATACGCAGTATTTT. The genes are TRBV14 and TRBJ2-3; TRBD2 aligns across 7 bases. The germline V gene encodes CDR1 SGHDN and CDR2 FVKESK. This CDR3 has 17 residues. Trimming took 4 bases from V and 4 from J; bases not matched to a gene: 14.

The J gene is TRBJ1-1, the V gene TRBV5-1; D unclear. Germline values: CDR1 SGHRS, CDR2 YFSETQ. The CDR3 extends over 14 amino acids. Between the trimmed V and J ends, which lost 3 bases and 6 bases, there was a span of 15 bases. CDR3 bases: TGCGCCAGCAGCTGGGCTGGGATAGGAGCTGAAGCTTTCTTT. Amino acid sequence: CASSWAGIGAEAFF. The full variable domain, rest sourced from reference TRBV5-1 and TRBJ1-1, is KAGVTQTPRYLIKTRGQQVTLSCSPISGHRSVSWYQQTPGQGLQFLFEYFSETQRNKGNFPGRFSGRQFSNSRSEMNVSTLELGDSALYLCASSWAGIGAEAFFGQGTRLTVV.

This clone showed up just a few times. This rearrangement joins TRBV11-3 to TRBJ2-1, with D perhaps TRBD2 (5 bases). Germline assignment: CDR1 SGHNT and CDR2 YENEEA. CDR3 length: 14 amino acids. V lost 3 bases to trimming and J lost 15 bases, with 21 bases between them. CDR3 in amino acids: CASSLAGDAPLRFF. The CDR3 DNA reads TGTGCCAGCAGCTTGGCGGGCGACGCTCCGTTGAGGTTCTTC.

The chain joins TRBV19 to TRBJ1-1; 7 bases agree with TRBD1. The CDR3 extends over 16 amino acids. Germline loops: CDR1 LNHDA, CDR2 SQIVND (reference sequence). V was pared by 4 bases and J by 5 bases, with 13 bases of the junction left unmatched. CDR3 DNA: TGTGCCAGTAGTAATACAGGGGTGGTCGCTGGGACTGAAGCTTTCTTT. Translation gives CASSNTGVVAGTEAFF.

The genes are TRBV6-7 and TRBJ1-1, with D unclear. TRBV6-7 is classed as an ORF, of uncertain function. The CDR3 loop spans 11 amino acids. The V gene lost 5 bases and the J gene lost 1 base, with 2 bases spanning the gap. Here the CDR3 reads CASSRNTEAFF. As DNA, the CDR3 is TGTGCCAGCAGTCGGAACACTGAAGCTTTCTTT.